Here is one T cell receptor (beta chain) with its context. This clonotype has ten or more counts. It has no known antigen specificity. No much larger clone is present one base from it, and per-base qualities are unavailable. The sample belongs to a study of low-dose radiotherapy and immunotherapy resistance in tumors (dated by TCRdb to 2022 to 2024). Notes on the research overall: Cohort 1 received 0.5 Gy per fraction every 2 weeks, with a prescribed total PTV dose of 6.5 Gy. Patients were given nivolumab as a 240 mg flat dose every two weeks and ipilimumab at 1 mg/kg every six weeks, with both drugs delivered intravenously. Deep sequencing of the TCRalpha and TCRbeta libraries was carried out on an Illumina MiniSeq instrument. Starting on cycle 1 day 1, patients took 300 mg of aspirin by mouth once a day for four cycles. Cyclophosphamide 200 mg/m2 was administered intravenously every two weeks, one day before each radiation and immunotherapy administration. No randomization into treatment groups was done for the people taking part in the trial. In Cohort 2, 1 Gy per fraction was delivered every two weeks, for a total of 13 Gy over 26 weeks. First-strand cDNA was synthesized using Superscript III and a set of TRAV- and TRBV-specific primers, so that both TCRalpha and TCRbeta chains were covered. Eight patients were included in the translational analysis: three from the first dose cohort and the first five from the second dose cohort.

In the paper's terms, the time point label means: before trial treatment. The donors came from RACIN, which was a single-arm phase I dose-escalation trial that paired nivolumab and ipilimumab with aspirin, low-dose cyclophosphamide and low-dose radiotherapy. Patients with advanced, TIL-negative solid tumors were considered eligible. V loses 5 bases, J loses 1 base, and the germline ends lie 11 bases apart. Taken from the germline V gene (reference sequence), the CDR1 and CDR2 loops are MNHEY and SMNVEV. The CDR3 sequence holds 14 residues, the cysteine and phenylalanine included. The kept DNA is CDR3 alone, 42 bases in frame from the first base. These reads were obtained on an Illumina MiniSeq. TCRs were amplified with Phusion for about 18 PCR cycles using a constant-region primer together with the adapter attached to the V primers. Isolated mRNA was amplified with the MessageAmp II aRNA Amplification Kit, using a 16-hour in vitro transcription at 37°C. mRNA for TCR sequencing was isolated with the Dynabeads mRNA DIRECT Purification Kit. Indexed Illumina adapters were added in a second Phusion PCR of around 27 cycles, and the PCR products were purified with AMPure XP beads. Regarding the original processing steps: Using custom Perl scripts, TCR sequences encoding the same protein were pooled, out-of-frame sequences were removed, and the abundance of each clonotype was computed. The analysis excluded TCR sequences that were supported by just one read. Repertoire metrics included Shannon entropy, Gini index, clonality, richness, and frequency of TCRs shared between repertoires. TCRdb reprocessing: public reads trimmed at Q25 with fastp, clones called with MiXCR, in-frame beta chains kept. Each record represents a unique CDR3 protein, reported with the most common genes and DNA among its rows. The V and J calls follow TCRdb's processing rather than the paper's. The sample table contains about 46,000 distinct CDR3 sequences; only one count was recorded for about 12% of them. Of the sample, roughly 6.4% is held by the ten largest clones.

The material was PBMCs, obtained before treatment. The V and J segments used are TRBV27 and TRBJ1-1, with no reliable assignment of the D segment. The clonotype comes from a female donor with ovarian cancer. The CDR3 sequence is CASSDAAENTEAFF. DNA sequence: TGTGCCAGCAGTGACGCCGCAGAGAACACTGAAGCTTTCTTT.